This T cell receptor beta chain was identified in a study of T cell responses to AZD1222 COVID-19 vaccine. The V gene end was trimmed by 1 base and the J gene end by 1 base; junction bases not matched to a gene: 1. Germline V gene sequence: CDR1 SQVTM, CDR2 ANQGSEA. The CDR3 spans 15 residues. The table came from immunoSEQ multiplex PCR; TCRdb's copy has only in-frame clones and leaves some out. The top ten hold less than 2.5% of the sample, which has about 140,000 clones, around 90% seen once. This rearrangement joins TRBV29-1 to TRBJ2-1, with 10 nucleotides matching TRBD1. This clonotype originated in an adult who received the AZD1222 COVID-19 vaccine. The specimen was peripheral blood, collected 28 days after the second AZD1222 dose. CDR3 sequence: CSVEVGQGSYNEQFF. DNA of the CDR3: TGCAGCGTTGAAGTGGGACAGGGGTCCTACAATGAGCAGTTCTTC.